The 13 T cell receptor beta chains reported below all come from one sample, sequenced in a study of blood T cell repertoires in COVID-19. Assay used: immunoSEQ multiplex PCR; TCRdb lists only in-frame clones, some missing. The sample holds some 150,000 clones, about nine tenths seen once. Material: peripheral blood. All receptors derive from a human donor in a cohort sampled during active COVID-19.

The chain carries TRBV24-1 and TRBJ1-1; D is ambiguous. The V gene's germline CDR1 is KGHDR and CDR2 SFDVKD. This CDR3 is 12 amino acids long. Deletions cut 8 bases from V and 7 bases from J, with 13 bases between. The CDR3 region is CATTSGRGEAFF. The CDR3 DNA reads TGTGCCACCACCAGCGGGCGGGGTGAAGCTTTCTTT.

The V call is TRBV5-5, the J call TRBJ1-6; the D gene is possibly TRBD1 (5 bases). The germline gives CDR1 SGHKS, CDR2 YYEKEE (reference sequence). V was trimmed by 0 bases and J by 9 bases, leaving 13 bases between them. The CDR3 is 15 residues long. CDR3 protein: CASSLGPGKGSPLHF. Written as DNA, the CDR3 is TGTGCCAGCAGCTTGGGTCCAGGGAAAGGTTCACCCCTCCACTTT.

In this sample, this clone turned up once. This chain joins TRBV5-1 and TRBJ2-7, with 7 bases lining up with TRBD1. The CDR3 consists of 17 residues. The ends lost 4 bases at V and 0 bases at J; junction bases unmatched: 13. The germline gives CDR1 SGHRS, CDR2 YFSETQ. CDR3 DNA: TGCGCCAGCAGCCGCTCCCCGGGACAGAGCAGCTCCTACGAGCAGTACTTC. This encodes CASSRSPGQSSSYEQYF.

V and J are TRBV10-3 and TRBJ2-7, with D possibly matching TRBD1 (5 bases). Trimming removed 2 bases at V and 3 bases at J, with 5 bases between. The CDR3 extends over 12 amino acids. The V gene's germline CDR1 is ENHRY and CDR2 SYGVKD. The CDR3 coding sequence is TGTGCCATCAGTGAGGACAGCTACGAGCAGTACTTC. Translation gives CAISEDSYEQYF.

This chain connects TRBV3-1 (or the pseudogene TRBV3-2) to TRBJ1-1; the D gene is possibly TRBD1 (5 bases). In germline, CDR1 is LGHDT, CDR2 YNNKEL (reference sequence). This CDR3 contains 13 residues. V was pared by 5 bases and J by 8 bases, with 15 bases between. The CDR3 sequence: CASSDTSGKEAFF. For the CDR3, the DNA is TGTGCCAGCAGCGACACCTCAGGGAAGGAAGCTTTCTTT.

This chain connects TRBV9 to TRBJ2-1; 7 bases are shared with TRBD2. Germline V CDR1 and CDR2: SGDLS, YYNGEE. There are 16 residues in the CDR3. V shed 5 bases and J 0 bases; nucleotides not matched to a gene: 8. CDR3 sequence reads: CASSLLAGISYNEQFF. The CDR3 nucleotides read TGTGCCAGCAGTCTATTAGCGGGCATCTCCTACAATGAGCAGTTCTTC.

The V and J genes are TRBV7-3 and TRBJ2-1, with D perhaps TRBD1 (6 bases). The CDR3 runs 13 residues. Germline CDR1 reads SGHTA; CDR2 reads FQGTGA. The V end lost 3 bases, the J end lost 9 bases, and 12 bases lay between the germline ends. The CDR3 DNA reads TGTGCCAGCAGCTTCGGCGAAGGGGGTGAGCAGTTCTTC. This gives the protein CASSFGEGGEQFF. Full variable domain (rest looked up from reference TRBV7-3 and TRBJ2-1): GAGVSQTPSNKVTEKGKYVELRCDPISGHTALYWYRQSLGQGPEFLIYFQGTGAADDSGLPNDRFFAVRPEGSVSTLKIQRTERGDSAVYLCASSFGEGGEQFFGPGTRLTVL.

This sequence joins TRBV5-1 and TRBJ1-2, with TRBD1 matching over 10 bases. Per the germline V gene, CDR1 is SGHRS and CDR2 is YFSETQ. V was pared by 4 bases and J by 1 base, with 4 bases of the junction left unmatched. This CDR3 region has 15 residues. CDR3 sequence reads: CASSPRTGGNYGYTF. The DNA of the CDR3 is TGCGCCAGCAGCCCGAGGACAGGGGGTAACTATGGCTACACCTTC.

The chain links TRBV7-2 to TRBJ2-5; TRBD2 aligns across 9 bases. The germline V gene has CDR1 SGHTA and CDR2 FQGNSA. The CDR3 has 16 amino acids. The V and J ends lost 4 bases and 2 bases, in that order; junction bases with no gene match: 8. The CDR3 bases are TGTGCCAGCAGCTCCAGACTAGCGGAGATACAAGAGACCCAGTACTTC. Translated, it gives CASSSRLAEIQETQYF.

The chain carries TRBV5-4 and TRBJ2-7; D call uncertain. CDR1 is SGHNT, CDR2 YYREEE, per germline (reference sequence). V was trimmed by 0 bases and J by 0 bases, leaving 10 bases between them. The CDR3 is 15 amino acids. The CDR3, as DNA: TGTGCCAGCAGCTTGGATCGGCGGAGCTCCTACGAGCAGTACTTC. This codes for CASSLDRRSSYEQYF.

This clone was detected only a few times. The V call is TRBV4-2, the J call TRBJ2-7; a weak D match, TRBD2 (6 bases). This CDR3 is built from 13 residues. Trimming removed 0 bases from V and 7 bases from J, with 10 bases in between. CDR1 LGHNA and CDR2 YNFKEQ come from the germline V gene. CDR3 residues: CASSQEVGREQYF. In DNA form, the CDR3 reads TGTGCCAGCAGCCAAGAAGTAGGGAGGGAGCAGTACTTC.

The chain links TRBV7-8 to TRBJ1-2; TRBD1 might be the D (5 bases). Germline CDR1 and CDR2: SGHVS and FQNEAQ. V was trimmed by 0 bases and J by 1 base, leaving 12 bases between them. The CDR3 has 16 residues. CDR3 loop: CASSLAGGEHNYGYTF. The CDR3 region has the DNA TGTGCCAGCAGCTTAGCGGGGGGGGAGCATAACTATGGCTACACCTTC. The full variable domain, in which reference TRBV7-8 and TRBJ1-2 provide the parts outside the CDR3, is GAGVSQSPRYKVAKRGQDVALRCDPISGHVSLFWYQQALGQGPEFLTYFQNEAQLDKSGLPSDRFFAERPEGSVSTLKIQRTQQEDSAVYLCASSLAGGEHNYGYTFGSGTRLTVV.

The chain employs TRBV19 and TRBJ1-5, with a weak D call TRBD1 (6 bases). Trimming removed 6 bases at V and 6 bases at J, with 15 bases between. The germline gives CDR1 LNHDA, CDR2 SQIVND (reference sequence). The CDR3 is made up of 14 amino acids. In DNA form, the CDR3 reads TGTGCCAGTAGAGAACAGGGAAGGATTCAGCCCCAGCATTTT. Protein sequence: CASREQGRIQPQHF. Together with reference TRBV19 and TRBJ1-5, the CDR3 gives the full variable domain: DGGITQSPKYLFRKEGQNVTLSCEQNLNHDAMYWYRQDPGQGLRLIYYSQIVNDFQKGDIAEGYSVSREKKESFPLTVTSAQKNPTAFYLCASREQGRIQPQHFGDGTRLSIL.